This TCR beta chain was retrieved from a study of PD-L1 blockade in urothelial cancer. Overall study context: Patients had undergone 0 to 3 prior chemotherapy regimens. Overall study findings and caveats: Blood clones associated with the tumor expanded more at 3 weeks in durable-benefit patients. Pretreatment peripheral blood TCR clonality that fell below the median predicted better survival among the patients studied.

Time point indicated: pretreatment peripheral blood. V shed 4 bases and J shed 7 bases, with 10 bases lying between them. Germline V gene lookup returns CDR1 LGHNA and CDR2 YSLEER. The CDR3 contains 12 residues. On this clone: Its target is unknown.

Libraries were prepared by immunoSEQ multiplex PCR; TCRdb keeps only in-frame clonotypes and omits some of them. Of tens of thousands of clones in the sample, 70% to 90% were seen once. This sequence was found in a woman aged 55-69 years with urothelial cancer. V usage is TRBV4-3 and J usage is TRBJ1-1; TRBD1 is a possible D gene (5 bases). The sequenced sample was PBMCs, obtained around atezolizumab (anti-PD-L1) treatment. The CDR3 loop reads CASSPGVGEAFF. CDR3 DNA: TGCGCCAGCAGCCCGGGGGTCGGTGAAGCTTTCTTT.